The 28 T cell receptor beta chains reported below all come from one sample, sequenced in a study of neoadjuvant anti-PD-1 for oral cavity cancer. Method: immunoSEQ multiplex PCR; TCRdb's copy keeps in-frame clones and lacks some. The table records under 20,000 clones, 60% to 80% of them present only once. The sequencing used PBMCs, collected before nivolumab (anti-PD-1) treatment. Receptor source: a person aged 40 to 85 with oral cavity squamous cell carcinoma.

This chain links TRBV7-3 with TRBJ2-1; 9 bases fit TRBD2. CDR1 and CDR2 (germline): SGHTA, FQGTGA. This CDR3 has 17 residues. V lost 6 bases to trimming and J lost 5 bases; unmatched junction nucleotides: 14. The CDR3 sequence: CASSPLGGTSFHNEQFF. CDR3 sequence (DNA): TGTGCCAGCAGTCCCCTTGGGGGGACTAGCTTTCACAATGAGCAGTTCTTC.

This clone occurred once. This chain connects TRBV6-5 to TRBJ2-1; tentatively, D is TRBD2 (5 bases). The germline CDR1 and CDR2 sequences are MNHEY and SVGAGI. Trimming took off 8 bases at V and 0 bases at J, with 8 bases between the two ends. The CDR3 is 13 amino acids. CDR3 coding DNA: TGTGCCAGCCGAGGGCGCTCCTACAATGAGCAGTTCTTC. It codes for CASRGRSYNEQFF.

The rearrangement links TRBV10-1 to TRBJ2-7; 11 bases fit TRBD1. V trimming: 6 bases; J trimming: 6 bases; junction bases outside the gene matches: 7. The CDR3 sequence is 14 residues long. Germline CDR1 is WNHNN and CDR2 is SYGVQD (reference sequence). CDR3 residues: CASSQGTGGSEQYF. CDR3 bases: TGCGCCAGCAGCCAAGGGACAGGGGGAAGCGAGCAGTACTTC.

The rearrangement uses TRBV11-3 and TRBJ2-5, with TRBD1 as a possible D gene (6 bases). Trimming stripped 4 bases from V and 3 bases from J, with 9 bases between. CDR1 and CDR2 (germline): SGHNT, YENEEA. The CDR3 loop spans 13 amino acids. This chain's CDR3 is CASSSGQKETQYF. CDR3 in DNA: TGTGCCAGCAGCTCCGGACAGAAAGAGACCCAGTACTTC. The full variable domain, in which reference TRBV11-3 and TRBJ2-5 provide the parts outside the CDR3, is EAGVVQSPRYKIIEKKQPVAFWCNPISGHNTLYWYLQNLGQGPELLIRYENEEAVDDSQLPKDRFSAERLKGVDSTLKIQPAELGDSAVYLCASSSGQKETQYFGPGTRLLVL.

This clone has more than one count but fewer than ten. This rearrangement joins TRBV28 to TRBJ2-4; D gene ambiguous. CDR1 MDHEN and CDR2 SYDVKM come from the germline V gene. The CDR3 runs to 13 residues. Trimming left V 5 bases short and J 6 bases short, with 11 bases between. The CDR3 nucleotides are TGTGCCAGCAGTGCTGACAACCCAAACATTCAGTACTTC. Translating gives CASSADNPNIQYF.

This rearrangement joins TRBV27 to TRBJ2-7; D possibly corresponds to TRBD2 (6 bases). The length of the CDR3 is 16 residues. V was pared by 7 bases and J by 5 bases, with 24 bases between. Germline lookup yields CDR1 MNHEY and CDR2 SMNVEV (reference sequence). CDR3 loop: CASTLSGSKSIDEQYF. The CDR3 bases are TGTGCCAGCACCCTATCCGGGAGCAAGTCGATTGACGAGCAGTACTTC.

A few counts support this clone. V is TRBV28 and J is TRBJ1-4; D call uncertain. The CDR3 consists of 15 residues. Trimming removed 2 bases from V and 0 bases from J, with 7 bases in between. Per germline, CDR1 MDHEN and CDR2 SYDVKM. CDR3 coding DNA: TGTGCCAGCAGTTTAGTAGCTACAACTAATGAAAAACTGTTTTTT. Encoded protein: CASSLVATTNEKLFF.

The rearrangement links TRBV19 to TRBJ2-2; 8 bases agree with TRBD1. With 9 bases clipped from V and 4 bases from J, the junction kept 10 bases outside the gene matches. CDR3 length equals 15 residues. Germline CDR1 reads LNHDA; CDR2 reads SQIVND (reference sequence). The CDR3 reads CASISQGVGTGELFF. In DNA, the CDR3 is TGTGCCAGCATCTCACAGGGGGTGGGCACCGGGGAGCTGTTTTTT.

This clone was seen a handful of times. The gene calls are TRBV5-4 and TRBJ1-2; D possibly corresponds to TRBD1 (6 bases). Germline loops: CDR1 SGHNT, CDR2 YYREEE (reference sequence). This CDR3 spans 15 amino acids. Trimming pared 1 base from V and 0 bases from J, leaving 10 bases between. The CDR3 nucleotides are TGTGCCAGCAGCTTGCCGGGGGGCGCTAACTATGGCTACACCTTC. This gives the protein CASSLPGGANYGYTF.

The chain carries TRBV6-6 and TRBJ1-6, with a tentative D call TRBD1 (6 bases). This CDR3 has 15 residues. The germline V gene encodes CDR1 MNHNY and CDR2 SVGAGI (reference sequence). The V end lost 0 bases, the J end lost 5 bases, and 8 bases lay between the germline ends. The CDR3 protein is CASSYSGTNNSPLHF. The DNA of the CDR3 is TGTGCCAGCAGTTACTCTGGGACAAATAATTCACCCCTCCACTTT.

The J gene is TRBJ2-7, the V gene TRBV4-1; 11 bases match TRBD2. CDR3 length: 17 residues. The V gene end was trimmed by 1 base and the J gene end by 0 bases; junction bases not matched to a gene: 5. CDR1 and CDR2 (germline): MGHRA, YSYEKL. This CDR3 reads CASSQGQLAGGSYEQYF. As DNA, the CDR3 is TGCGCCAGCAGCCAAGGCCAGCTAGCGGGAGGCTCCTACGAGCAGTACTTC.

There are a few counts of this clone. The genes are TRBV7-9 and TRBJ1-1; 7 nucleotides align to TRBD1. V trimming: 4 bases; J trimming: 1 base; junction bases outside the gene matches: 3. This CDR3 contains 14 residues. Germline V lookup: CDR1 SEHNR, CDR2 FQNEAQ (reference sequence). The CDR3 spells CASSSTGRNTEAFF. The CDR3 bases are TGTGCCAGCAGCTCGACAGGGAGGAACACTGAAGCTTTCTTT.

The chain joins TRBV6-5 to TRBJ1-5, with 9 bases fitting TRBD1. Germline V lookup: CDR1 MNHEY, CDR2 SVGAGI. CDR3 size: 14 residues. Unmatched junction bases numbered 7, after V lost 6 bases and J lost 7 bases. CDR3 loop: CASREQGAGQPQHF. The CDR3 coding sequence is TGTGCCAGCAGGGAACAGGGGGCTGGGCAGCCCCAGCATTTT.

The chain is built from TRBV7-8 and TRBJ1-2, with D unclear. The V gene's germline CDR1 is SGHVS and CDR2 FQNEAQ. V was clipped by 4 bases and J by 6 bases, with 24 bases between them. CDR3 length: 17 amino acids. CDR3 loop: CASSSILYLRDGDGYTF. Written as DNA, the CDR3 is TGTGCCAGCAGCTCCATACTATATTTGAGAGATGGCGATGGCTACACCTTC.

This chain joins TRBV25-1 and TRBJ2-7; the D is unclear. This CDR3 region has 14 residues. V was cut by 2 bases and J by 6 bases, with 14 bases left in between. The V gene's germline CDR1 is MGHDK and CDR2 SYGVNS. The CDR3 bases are TGTGCCAGCAGTGAAGTTGGGCAGACGGGCGAGCAGTACTTC. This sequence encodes CASSEVGQTGEQYF.

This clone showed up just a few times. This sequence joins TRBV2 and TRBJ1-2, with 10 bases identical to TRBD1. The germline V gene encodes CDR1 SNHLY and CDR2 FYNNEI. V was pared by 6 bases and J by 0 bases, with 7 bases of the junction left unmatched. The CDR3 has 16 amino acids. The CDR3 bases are TGTGCCAGCAGCGTGGACAGGGGGGGAGCTAACTATGGCTACACCTTC. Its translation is CASSVDRGGANYGYTF.

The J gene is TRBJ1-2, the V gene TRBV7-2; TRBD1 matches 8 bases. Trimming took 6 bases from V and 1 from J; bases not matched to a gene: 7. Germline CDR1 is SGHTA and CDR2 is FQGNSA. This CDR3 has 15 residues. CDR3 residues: CASREGGQVNYGYTF. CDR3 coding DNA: TGTGCCAGCAGGGAGGGGGGACAGGTTAACTATGGCTACACCTTC.

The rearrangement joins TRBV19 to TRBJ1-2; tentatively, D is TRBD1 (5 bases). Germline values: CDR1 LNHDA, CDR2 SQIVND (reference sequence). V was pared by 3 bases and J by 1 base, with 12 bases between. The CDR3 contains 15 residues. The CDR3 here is CASSMSRTLNYGYTF. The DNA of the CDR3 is TGTGCCAGTAGTATGTCGCGGACACTTAACTATGGCTACACCTTC.

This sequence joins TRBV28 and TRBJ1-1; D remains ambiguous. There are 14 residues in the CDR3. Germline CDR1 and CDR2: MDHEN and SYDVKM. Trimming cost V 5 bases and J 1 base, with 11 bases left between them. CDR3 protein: CASSRPTQNTEAFF. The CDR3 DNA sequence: TGTGCCAGCAGTCGCCCTACACAGAACACTGAAGCTTTCTTT.

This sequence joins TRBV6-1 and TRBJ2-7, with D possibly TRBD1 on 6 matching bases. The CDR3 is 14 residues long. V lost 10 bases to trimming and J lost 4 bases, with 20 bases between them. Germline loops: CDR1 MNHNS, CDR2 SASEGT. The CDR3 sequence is CATPRDTNEYEQYF. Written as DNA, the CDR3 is TGTGCCACCCCCCGGGACACAAACGAATACGAGCAGTACTTC.

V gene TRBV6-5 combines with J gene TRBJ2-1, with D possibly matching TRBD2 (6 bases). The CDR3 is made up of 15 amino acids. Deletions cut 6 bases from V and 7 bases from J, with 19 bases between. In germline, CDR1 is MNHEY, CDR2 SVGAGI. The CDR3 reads CASSYQGLPRNEQFF. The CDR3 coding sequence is TGTGCCAGCAGCTATCAGGGACTCCCAAGGAATGAGCAGTTCTTC.

The DNA of the CDR3 is TGTGCCAGCAGTCCCCAGACAGGGTCCTACGAGCAGTACTTC. Protein product: CASSPQTGSYEQYF. The J gene is TRBJ2-7, the V gene TRBV25-1, with 7 bases that match TRBD1. Germline V lookup: CDR1 MGHDK, CDR2 SYGVNS. V lost 5 bases, J lost 1 base, and 5 bases stayed unmatched. This CDR3 has 14 amino acids.

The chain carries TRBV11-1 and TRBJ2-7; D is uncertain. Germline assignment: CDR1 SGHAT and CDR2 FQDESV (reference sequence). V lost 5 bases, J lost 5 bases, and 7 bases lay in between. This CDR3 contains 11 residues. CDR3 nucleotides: TGTGCCAGCAGCCTCATGGACGAGCAGTACTTC. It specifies CASSLMDEQYF.

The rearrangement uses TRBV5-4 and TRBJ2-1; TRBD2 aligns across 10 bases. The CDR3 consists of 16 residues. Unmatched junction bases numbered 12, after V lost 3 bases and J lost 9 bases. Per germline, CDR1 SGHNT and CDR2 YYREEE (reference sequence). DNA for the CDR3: TGTGCCAGCAGCTCGAAAACTAGCGGGACGGGGGGTGAGCAGTTCTTC. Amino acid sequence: CASSSKTSGTGGEQFF.

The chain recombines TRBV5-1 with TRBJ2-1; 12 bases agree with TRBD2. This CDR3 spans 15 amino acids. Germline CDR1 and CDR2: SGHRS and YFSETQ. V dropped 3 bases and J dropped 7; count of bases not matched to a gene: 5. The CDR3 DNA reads TGCGCCAGCAGCTGGACTAGCGGGATGGCAAATGAGCAGTTCTTC. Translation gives CASSWTSGMANEQFF.

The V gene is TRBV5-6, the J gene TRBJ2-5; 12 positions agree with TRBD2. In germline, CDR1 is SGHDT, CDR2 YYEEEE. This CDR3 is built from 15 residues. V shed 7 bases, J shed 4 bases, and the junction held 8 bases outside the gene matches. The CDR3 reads CASGSLGLAGETQYF. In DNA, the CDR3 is TGTGCCAGCGGATCTCTGGGACTAGCGGGAGAGACCCAGTACTTC.

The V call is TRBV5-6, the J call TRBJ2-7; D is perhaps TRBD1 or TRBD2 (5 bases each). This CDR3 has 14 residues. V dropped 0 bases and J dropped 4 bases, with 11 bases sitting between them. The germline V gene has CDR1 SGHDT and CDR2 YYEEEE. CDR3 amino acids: CASSLGGAQYEQYF. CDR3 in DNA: TGTGCCAGCAGCTTGGGAGGGGCACAGTACGAGCAGTACTTC. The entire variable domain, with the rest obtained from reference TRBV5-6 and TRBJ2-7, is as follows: DAGVTQSPTHLIKTRGQQVTLRCSPKSGHDTVSWYQQALGQGPQFIFQYYEEEERQRGNFPDRFSGHQFPNYSSELNVNALLLGDSALYLCASSLGGAQYEQYFGPGTRLTVT.

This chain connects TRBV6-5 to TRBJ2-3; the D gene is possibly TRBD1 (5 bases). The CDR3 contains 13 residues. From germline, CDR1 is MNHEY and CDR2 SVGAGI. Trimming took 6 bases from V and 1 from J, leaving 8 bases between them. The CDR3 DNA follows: TGTGCCAGCAGGTTCAGGGGCACAGATACGCAGTATTTT. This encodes CASRFRGTDTQYF.